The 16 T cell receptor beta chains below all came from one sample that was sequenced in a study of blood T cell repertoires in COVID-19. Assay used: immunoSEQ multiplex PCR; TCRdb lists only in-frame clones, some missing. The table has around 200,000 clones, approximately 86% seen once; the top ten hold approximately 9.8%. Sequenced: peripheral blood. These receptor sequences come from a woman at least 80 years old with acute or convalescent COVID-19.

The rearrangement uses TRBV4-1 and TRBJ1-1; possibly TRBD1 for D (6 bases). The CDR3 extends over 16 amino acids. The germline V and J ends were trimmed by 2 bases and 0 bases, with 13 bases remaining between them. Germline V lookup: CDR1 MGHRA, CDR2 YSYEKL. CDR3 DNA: TGCGCCAGCAGCCAAATCGGGCAGGGGATGAACACTGAAGCTTTCTTT. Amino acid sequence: CASSQIGQGMNTEAFF.

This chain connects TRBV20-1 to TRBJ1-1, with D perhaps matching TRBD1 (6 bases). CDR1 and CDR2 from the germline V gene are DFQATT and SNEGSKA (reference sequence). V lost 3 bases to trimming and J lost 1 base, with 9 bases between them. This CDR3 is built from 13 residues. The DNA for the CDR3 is TGCAGTGCTAGTCGGACAGCGAACACTGAAGCTTTCTTT. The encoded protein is CSASRTANTEAFF.

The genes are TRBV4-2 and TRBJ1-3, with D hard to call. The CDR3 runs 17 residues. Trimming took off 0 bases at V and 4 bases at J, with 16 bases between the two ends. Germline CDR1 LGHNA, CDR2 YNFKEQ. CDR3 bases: TGTGCCAGCAGCCAAGATTGGGCAGCGGCGCAGGGAAACACCATATATTTT. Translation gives CASSQDWAAAQGNTIYF.

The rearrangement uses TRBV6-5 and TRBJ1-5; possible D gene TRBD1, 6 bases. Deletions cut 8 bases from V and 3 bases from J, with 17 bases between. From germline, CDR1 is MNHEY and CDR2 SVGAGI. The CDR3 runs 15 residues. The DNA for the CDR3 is TGTGCCAGCGTTAGACAGGCCGCTTTCAATCAGCCCCAGCATTTT. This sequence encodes CASVRQAAFNQPQHF.

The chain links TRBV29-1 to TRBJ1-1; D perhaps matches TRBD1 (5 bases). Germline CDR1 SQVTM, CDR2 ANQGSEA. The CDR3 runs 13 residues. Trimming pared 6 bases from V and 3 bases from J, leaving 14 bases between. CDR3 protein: CSVRDVTHTEAFF. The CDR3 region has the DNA TGCAGCGTGCGGGACGTAACCCACACTGAAGCTTTCTTT.

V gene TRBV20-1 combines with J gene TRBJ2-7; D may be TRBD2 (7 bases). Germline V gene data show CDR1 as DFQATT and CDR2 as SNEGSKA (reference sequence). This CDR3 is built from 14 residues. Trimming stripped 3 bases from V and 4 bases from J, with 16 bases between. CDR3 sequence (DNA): TGCAGTGCTAGTAGGGGGGGGGACTTATACGAGCAGTACTTC. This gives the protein CSASRGGDLYEQYF.

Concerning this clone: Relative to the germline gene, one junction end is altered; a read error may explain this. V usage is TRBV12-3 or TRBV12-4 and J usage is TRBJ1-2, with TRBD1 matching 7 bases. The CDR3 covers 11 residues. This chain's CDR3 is CASSSADRTHF. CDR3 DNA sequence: TGTGCCAGCAGTTCGGCGGACAGGACCCACTTC.

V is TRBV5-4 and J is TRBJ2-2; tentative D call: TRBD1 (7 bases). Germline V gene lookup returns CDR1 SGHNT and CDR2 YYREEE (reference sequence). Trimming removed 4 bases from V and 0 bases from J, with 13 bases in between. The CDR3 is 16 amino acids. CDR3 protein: CASSTAGGPNTGELFF. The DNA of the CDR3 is TGTGCCAGCAGCACGGCAGGGGGGCCGAACACCGGGGAGCTGTTTTTT.

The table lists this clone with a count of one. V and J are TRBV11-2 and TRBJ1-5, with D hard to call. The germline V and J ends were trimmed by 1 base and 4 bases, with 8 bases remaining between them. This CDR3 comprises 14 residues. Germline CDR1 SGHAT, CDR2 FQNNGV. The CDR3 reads CASSLGQANQPQHF. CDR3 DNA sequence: TGTGCCAGCAGCTTAGGGCAGGCAAATCAGCCCCAGCATTTT.

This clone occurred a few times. In DNA, the CDR3 is TGTGCCAGCTCACCACCCCTGGACAGTAACTATGGCTACACCTTC. It yields the protein CASSPPLDSNYGYTF. The V call is TRBV18, the J call TRBJ1-2, with D possibly TRBD1 on 6 matching bases. The CDR3 spans 15 residues. V dropped 0 bases and J dropped 1 base, with 9 bases sitting between them. Germline loops: CDR1 KGHSH, CDR2 LQKENI.

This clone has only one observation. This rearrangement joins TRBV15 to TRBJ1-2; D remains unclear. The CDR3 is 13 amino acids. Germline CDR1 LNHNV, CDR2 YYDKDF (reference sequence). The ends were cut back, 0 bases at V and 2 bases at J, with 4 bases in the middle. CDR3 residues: CATSRDRNYGYTF. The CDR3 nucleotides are TGTGCCACCAGCAGAGACAGAAACTATGGCTACACCTTC.

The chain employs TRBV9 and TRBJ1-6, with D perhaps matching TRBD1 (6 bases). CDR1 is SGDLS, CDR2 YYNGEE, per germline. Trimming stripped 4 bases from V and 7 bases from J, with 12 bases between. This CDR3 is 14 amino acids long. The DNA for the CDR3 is TGTGCCAGCAGCCAGGGGTTCGAGAATTCACCCCTCCACTTT. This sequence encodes CASSQGFENSPLHF. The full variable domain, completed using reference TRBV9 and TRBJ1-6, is DSGVTQTPKHLITATGQRVTLRCSPRSGDLSVYWYQQSLDQGLQFLIQYYNGEERAKGNILERFSAQQFPDLHSELNLSSLELGDSALYFCASSQGFENSPLHFGNGTRLTVT.

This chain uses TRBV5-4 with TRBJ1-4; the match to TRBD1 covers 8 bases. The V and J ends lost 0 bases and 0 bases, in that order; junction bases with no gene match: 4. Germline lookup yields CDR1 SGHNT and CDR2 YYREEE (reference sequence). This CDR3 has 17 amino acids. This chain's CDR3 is CASSLAAGQATNEKLFF. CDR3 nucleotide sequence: TGTGCCAGCAGCTTGGCCGCGGGACAGGCAACTAATGAAAAACTGTTTTTT.

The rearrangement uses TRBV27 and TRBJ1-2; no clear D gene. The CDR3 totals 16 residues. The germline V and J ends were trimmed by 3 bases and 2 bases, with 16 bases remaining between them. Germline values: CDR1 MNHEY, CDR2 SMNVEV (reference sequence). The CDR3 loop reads CASSFSGPRGNYGYTF. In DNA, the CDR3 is TGTGCCAGCAGTTTCTCGGGCCCCCGAGGGAACTATGGCTACACCTTC.

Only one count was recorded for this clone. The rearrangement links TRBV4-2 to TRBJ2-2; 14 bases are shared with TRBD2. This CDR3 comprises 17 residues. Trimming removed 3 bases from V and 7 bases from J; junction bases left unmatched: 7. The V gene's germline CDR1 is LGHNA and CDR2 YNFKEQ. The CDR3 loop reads CASSHPGLAGEDGELFF. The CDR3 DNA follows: TGTGCCAGCAGCCACCCGGGACTAGCGGGAGAGGACGGGGAGCTGTTTTTT.

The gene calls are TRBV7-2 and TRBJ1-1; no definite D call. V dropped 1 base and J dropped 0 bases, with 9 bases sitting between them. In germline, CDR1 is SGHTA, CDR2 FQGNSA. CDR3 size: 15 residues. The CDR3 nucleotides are TGTGCCAGCAGCTTAGTTCCCGAGATGAACACTGAAGCTTTCTTT. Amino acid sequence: CASSLVPEMNTEAFF.